This TCR beta chain was recorded in a study of T cell repertoires in ileal Crohn's disease. The CDR3 runs 16 residues. Germline CDR1 reads SGHVS; CDR2 reads FQNEAQ. V lost 1 base and J lost 4, with 17 bases in between. Clones were read by immunoSEQ multiplex PCR, and TCRdb kept only the in-frame ones, dropping some. Of approximately 17,000 clones in the sample, around nine tenths were seen once. The sample comprised ileal tissue. The TCR sequence derives from an adult with Crohn's disease. The gene calls are TRBV7-8 and TRBJ2-7, with D maybe TRBD1 (5 bases). The CDR3 nucleotides are TGTGCCAGCAGCTTAGGGTCGTCAGGGTCCCCTTACGAGCAGTACTTC. This translates into CASSLGSSGSPYEQYF.